A few counts support the clone carrying this T cell receptor (beta chain). This record comes from a study of shared clonotypes between healthy human individuals. CDR3 length: 14 amino acids. V was clipped by 1 base and J by 5 bases, with 9 bases between them. Germline loops: CDR1 LNHDA, CDR2 SQIVND (reference sequence). TCRdb's copy holds only in-frame clones and misses some; the assay was immunoSEQ multiplex PCR. This table holds some 490,000 clones, approximately 82% found once. The sequence was obtained from a woman aged 40-49 years in good health. Some clones in this sample may be carry-over from other donors' samples. The rearrangement joins TRBV19 to TRBJ1-5; D call uncertain. The source material was PBMCs. CDR3 DNA sequence: TGTGCCAGTAGTATAGCCCGGGGTGATCAGCCCCAGCATTTT. Its protein product is CASSIARGDQPQHF.